Following are 24 T cell receptor beta chains from one sample sequenced in a study of cytomegalovirus exposure and HLA in healthy donors. A multiplex PCR was run with 60 Vbeta primers and 13 Jbeta primers. Here immunoSEQ multiplex PCR was the method, and the copy in TCRdb shows in-frame clones only, minus some. The sample yields 150,000 to 200,000 clones, of which the top ten take up about 0.81%. The specimen sequenced was PBMCs. The receptors here all came from a woman aged 18 to 35 in good health and CMV-seropositive.

The V call is TRBV19, the J call TRBJ2-5; 9 positions match TRBD2. The CDR3 loop spans 13 amino acids. V was clipped by 6 bases and J by 4 bases; unmatched bases: 3. Germline V gene sequence: CDR1 LNHDA, CDR2 SQIVND (reference sequence). CDR3 protein: CASSPAGGETQYF. CDR3 nucleotide sequence: TGTGCCAGTAGCCCAGCGGGAGGAGAGACCCAGTACTTC.

The V gene is TRBV2, the J gene TRBJ2-1; the D gene is possibly TRBD1 (5 bases). This CDR3 region has 12 residues. Germline CDR1 reads SNHLY; CDR2 reads FYNNEI. V was pared by 3 bases and J by 10 bases, with 10 bases between. The CDR3 loop reads CASSDKTDEQFF. The CDR3 DNA sequence: TGTGCCAGCAGTGATAAGACAGACGAGCAGTTCTTC.

The V and J genes are TRBV7-6 and TRBJ2-5; 7 bases align to TRBD1. Germline values: CDR1 SGHVS, CDR2 FNYEAQ. The J segment lost 1 base and the V segment lost 6 bases, leaving 14 bases of the junction unmatched. CDR3 length: 17 residues. CDR3 loop: CASSPYTGEGFQETQYF. Written as DNA, the CDR3 is TGTGCCAGCAGTCCATACACAGGGGAAGGGTTCCAAGAGACCCAGTACTTC.

V is TRBV6-4 and J is TRBJ2-3; 7 bases line up with TRBD1. Germline values: CDR1 MRHNA, CDR2 SNTAGT. The CDR3 sequence is 15 residues long. Germline trimming cut 3 bases from V and 0 bases from J; bases unmatched to any gene: 3. CDR3 sequence reads: CASSEARGSTDTQYF. CDR3 bases: TGTGCCAGCAGTGAAGCCAGGGGGAGCACAGATACGCAGTATTTT.

The chain recombines TRBV30 with TRBJ1-4; D not resolved. Per the germline V gene, CDR1 is GTSNPN and CDR2 is SVGIG (reference sequence). Trimming stripped 1 base from V and 4 bases from J, with 7 bases between. The CDR3 length is 13 residues. The CDR3 loop reads CAWSGQINEKLFF. The CDR3 nucleotides read TGTGCCTGGAGTGGTCAGATTAATGAAAAACTGTTTTTT.

The chain recombines TRBV7-9 with TRBJ2-2, with D perhaps matching TRBD2 (6 bases). Germline V lookup: CDR1 SEHNR, CDR2 FQNEAQ (reference sequence). The CDR3 spans 14 residues. The DNA for the CDR3 is TGTGCACCCTCGGGCGGGCTAGCGACCGGGGAGCTGTTTTTT. This sequence encodes CAPSGGLATGELFF.

The CDR3 nucleotides are TGTGCCAGCAGCCAAGGGACAGGAACTTCACCCCTCCACTTT. It specifies CASSQGTGTSPLHF. The chain is built from TRBV14 and TRBJ1-6; 7 bases are shared with TRBD1. Germline V CDR1 and CDR2: SGHDN, FVKESK. This CDR3 has 14 residues. J was trimmed by 9 bases and V by 1 base; bases with no gene match: 3. Drawing the rest from reference TRBV14 and TRBJ1-6, the complete variable domain is EAGVTQFPSHSVIEKGQTVTLRCDPISGHDNLYWYRRVMGKEIKFLLHFVKESKQDESGMPNNRFLAERTGGTYSTLKVQPAELEDSGVYFCASSQGTGTSPLHFGNGTRLTVT.

The V gene is TRBV2, the J gene TRBJ1-5; 7 positions match TRBD1. From germline, CDR1 is SNHLY and CDR2 FYNNEI. The CDR3 is 13 amino acids. The trim removed 5 bases at V and 5 bases at J, leaving 3 bases unmatched. CDR3 DNA: TGTGCCAGCAGTTACGACAGGGATCAGCCCCAGCATTTT. Encoded protein: CASSYDRDQPQHF.

Details on this clone: The same CDR3 can be traced to other DNA sequences in this sample. The chain couples TRBV2 to TRBJ2-1, with 13 bases identical to TRBD2. Looked up from germline, CDR1 is SNHLY and CDR2 is FYNNEI. The CDR3 is 14 amino acids. J was trimmed by 7 bases and V by 7 bases; bases with no gene match: 4. The CDR3: CASKRLAGGNEQFF. In DNA form, the CDR3 reads TGTGCCAGCAAAAGACTAGCGGGAGGAAATGAGCAGTTCTTC. Filled out from reference TRBV2 and TRBJ2-1, the complete variable domain reads EPEVTQTPSHQVTQMGQEVILRCVPISNHLYFYWYRQILGQKVEFLVSFYNNEISEKSEIFDDQFSVERPDGSNFTLKIRSTKLEDSAMYFCASKRLAGGNEQFFGPGTRLTVL.

The V call is TRBV6-1, the J call TRBJ2-5, with 8 bases identical to TRBD1. V dropped 5 bases and J dropped 5; count of bases not matched to a gene: 7. Germline CDR1 and CDR2: MNHNS and SASEGT. This CDR3 spans 14 amino acids. Here the CDR3 DNA reads TGTGCCAGCAGTCGGGACAGGTCTGATGAGACCCAGTACTTC. Encoded protein: CASSRDRSDETQYF.

The chain couples TRBV5-1 to TRBJ2-7; perhaps TRBD1 as D (5 bases). The CDR3 is made up of 13 amino acids. In germline, CDR1 is SGHRS, CDR2 YFSETQ. V lost 2 bases and J lost 2, with 8 bases in between. The CDR3 region has the DNA TGCGCCAGCAGCTTATCCAGGGCCTACGAGCAGTACTTC. Translating gives CASSLSRAYEQYF. Looking up the rest from reference TRBV5-1 and TRBJ2-7 gives the full variable domain: KAGVTQTPRYLIKTRGQQVTLSCSPISGHRSVSWYQQTPGQGLQFLFEYFSETQRNKGNFPGRFSGRQFSNSRSEMNVSTLELGDSALYLCASSLSRAYEQYFGPGTRLTVT.

The chain links TRBV7-9 to TRBJ2-1; 10 nucleotides agree with TRBD1. The CDR3 has 19 residues. Germline V gene sequence: CDR1 SEHNR, CDR2 FQNEAQ (reference sequence). The J segment lost 6 bases and the V segment lost 4 bases, leaving 18 bases of the junction unmatched. The CDR3 sequence is CASSSRISPGQGTSNEQFF. In nucleotides, the CDR3 is TGTGCCAGCAGCTCACGGATTTCCCCGGGACAGGGGACGAGCAATGAGCAGTTCTTC.

V usage is TRBV13 and J usage is TRBJ2-7; D gene unclear. There are 13 residues in the CDR3. V shed 0 bases and J shed 6 bases, with 9 bases lying between them. Per germline, CDR1 PRHDT and CDR2 FYEKMQ (reference sequence). CDR3 sequence: CASSLGLAPEQYF. In nucleotides, the CDR3 is TGTGCCAGCAGCTTAGGGTTAGCACCCGAGCAGTACTTC.

This chain joins TRBV5-4 and TRBJ1-2, with D tentatively TRBD1 (5 bases). CDR3 length equals 14 residues. Germline V gene sequence: CDR1 SGHNT, CDR2 YYREEE (reference sequence). V was pared by 3 bases and J by 2 bases, with 11 bases between. CDR3 amino acids: CASSWTTDNYGYTF. In nucleotides, the CDR3 is TGTGCCAGCAGCTGGACGACAGACAACTATGGCTACACCTTC.

The rearrangement links TRBV7-9 to TRBJ1-2, with D perhaps TRBD1 (6 bases). CDR1 is SEHNR and CDR2 is FQNEAQ in the germline V gene (reference sequence). CDR3 length: 13 residues. Trimming shortened V by 6 bases and J by 2 bases, and 10 bases separated the two germline ends. CDR3 in DNA: TGTGCCAGCAGGTCTGGACAGAACTATGGCTACACCTTC. It codes for CASRSGQNYGYTF. The whole variable domain, remainder taken from reference TRBV7-9 and TRBJ1-2, is DTGVSQNPRHKITKRGQNVTFRCDPISEHNRLYWYRQTLGQGPEFLTYFQNEAQLEKSRLLSDRFSAERPKGSFSTLEIQRTEQGDSAMYLCASRSGQNYGYTFGSGTRLTVV.

The rearrangement links TRBV4-3 to TRBJ1-3; TRBD1 is a possible D gene (6 bases). There are 18 residues in the CDR3. V dropped 2 bases and J dropped 0 bases, with 17 bases sitting between them. Germline V gene lookup returns CDR1 LGHNA and CDR2 YSLEER. The CDR3 nucleotides are TGCGCCAGCAGCCAAATCCCCTGGACAGCAAACTCTGGAAACACCATATATTTT. It yields the protein CASSQIPWTANSGNTIYF.

The chain links TRBV12-5 to TRBJ2-3; 7 bases match TRBD2. The CDR3 covers 16 residues. Germline CDR1 is LGHNT and CDR2 is FRNRAP. The V gene end was trimmed by 1 base and the J gene end by 0 bases; junction bases not matched to a gene: 4. In DNA, the CDR3 is TGTGCTAGTGGTTTGGGAGTAGCGGGTAGCACAGATACGCAGTATTTT. Its protein is CASGLGVAGSTDTQYF.

CDR3 DNA: TGCGCCAGCAGCTTGGGAGGGAACACTGAAGCTTTCTTT. This sequence encodes CASSLGGNTEAFF. The V gene is TRBV5-1, the J gene TRBJ1-1, with D hard to call. The CDR3 loop spans 13 amino acids. Per the germline V gene, CDR1 is SGHRS and CDR2 is YFSETQ. The V end was cut by 0 bases, the J end by 1 base, with 4 bases between.

V is TRBV4-2 and J is TRBJ1-2, with 7 bases identical to TRBD1. CDR3 length: 15 residues. Germline-derived CDR1 and CDR2 are LGHNA and YNFKEQ. Trimming cost V 0 bases and J 4 bases; bases outside gene matches: 5. The CDR3 is CASSQDPGGGYGYTF. The CDR3 bases are TGTGCCAGCAGCCAAGATCCAGGGGGTGGCTATGGCTACACCTTC.

This chain joins TRBV7-2 and TRBJ2-6; TRBD2 agrees at 8 bases. CDR1 is SGHTA and CDR2 is FQGNSA in the germline V gene. The CDR3 is 17 amino acids. Trimming took 1 base from V and 4 from J; bases not matched to a gene: 6. CDR3 DNA sequence: TGTGCCAGCAGCTTAGTCGTCGGGGGGGGCGGGGCCAACGTCCTGACTTTC. Its protein is CASSLVVGGGGANVLTF.

V and J are TRBV18 and TRBJ1-1; no firm D call. Per the germline V gene, CDR1 is KGHSH and CDR2 is LQKENI. This CDR3 has 13 residues. Deletions cut 3 bases from V and 2 bases from J, with 7 bases between. The CDR3 reads CASSPASNTEAFF. Here the CDR3 DNA reads TGTGCCAGCTCACCCGCTAGTAACACTGAAGCTTTCTTT. The variable domain in full, with the rest retrieved from reference TRBV18 and TRBJ1-1, is NAGVMQNPRHLVRRRGQEARLRCSPMKGHSHVYWYRQLPEEGLKFMVYLQKENIIDESGMPKERFSAEFPKEGPSILRIQQVVRGDSAAYFCASSPASNTEAFFGQGTRLTVV.

In nucleotides, the CDR3 is TGTGCCAGCAGGGTCTGGGACGGAGGGGAGGGTTCACCCCTCCACTTT. Translating gives CASRVWDGGEGSPLHF. The chain has TRBV2 and TRBJ1-6, with D perhaps TRBD1 (5 bases). V was trimmed by 6 bases and J by 9 bases, leaving 21 bases between them. This CDR3 has 16 amino acids. Germline CDR1 reads SNHLY; CDR2 reads FYNNEI.

J is TRBJ2-3 and V is TRBV7-9; 10 nucleotides align to TRBD2. Trimming at V came to 8 bases and at J to 3 bases, leaving 5 bases not matched to a gene. CDR3 length: 14 amino acids. Germline-derived CDR1 and CDR2 are SEHNR and FQNEAQ (reference sequence). The chain's CDR3 is CASEAGGGTDTQYF. CDR3 nucleotide sequence: TGTGCCAGCGAAGCGGGAGGGGGAACAGATACGCAGTATTTT.

The rearrangement joins TRBV2 to TRBJ2-7, with 13 bases lining up with TRBD2. Germline lookup yields CDR1 SNHLY and CDR2 FYNNEI. The CDR3 is 17 amino acids. With V trimmed by 4 bases and J by 0 bases, 6 bases remained unmatched. The CDR3 spells CASSGIGTSGDSYEQYF. In DNA, the CDR3 is TGTGCCAGCAGTGGGATAGGGACTAGCGGGGACTCCTACGAGCAGTACTTC.